This TCR beta chain was recorded in a study of blood T cell repertoires in COVID-19 (dated by TCRdb to 2019 to 2021). Study-level background: Samples covering the acute and convalescent phases of COVID-19 were provided by collaborators in the United States, Italy and Spain. The prospective study material was composed of cDNA or gDNA derived from T cells, B-cell-depleted T cells, or PBMCs. The dataset comprised deeply sampled blood TCRbeta repertoires from subjects exposed to, actively infected with, or recovered from COVID-19. A freely available public database, intended as a resource for researchers studying the immune response to SARS-CoV-2, is where the repertoires were released. The samples were drawn from the first 160 participants of the ongoing ImmuneRACE study and from 950 to 1,500 subjects provided by 6 global collaborators. Nearly every sample came with metadata listing a de-identified subject ID, COVID-19 status, age in years and sex. Where available, HLA class I and class II types were obtained from metadata supplied by the sample provider rather than from assay-based typing.

With regard to this clone: What antigen it recognizes has not been identified. It has no much larger one-base neighbor in the sample; base qualities were not kept.

V loses 5 bases of germline sequence and J loses 4 bases, and the interval between the two ends is 14 bases. The CDR3 goes from the cysteine to the phenylalanine over 14 residues. Kept here is only the CDR3 DNA, which spans 42 bases and is read in frame from base 1. CDR1 and CDR2 are drawn from the germline V gene (reference sequence): SEHNR, FQNEAQ. In Seattle, one collaborating source enrolled patients while the infection was active and tracked those patients longitudinally over the course of disease. The collaborating institutions used their own protocols to collect whole blood in K2EDTA tubes. For TCRbeta analysis, collaborators shipped samples as frozen whole blood, isolated PBMCs, or DNA extracted from either of those sample types. Results and caveats for the whole study, not just this receptor: How much clinical and demographic metadata was included differed by source and by participant, and the metadata was provided uncurated.

TCRbeta CDR3 regions were amplified from genomic DNA by means of the immunoSEQ Assay, a bias-controlled multiplex PCR. Turning to the authors' computational methods: Nucleated cell counts per sample were estimated from amplification of reference gene primers within the assay. Sequence reads were collapsed and filtered to measure the absolute abundance of every unique TCRbeta CDR3 rearrangement. For each sample, productive Simpson clonality was calculated as the square root of Simpson's diversity index across productive rearrangements. TCRdb provides this immuneACCESS table in a form limited to in-frame rearrangements. Some clones are lacking; in checked studies, under half of them reflect an unresolved V gene, and why the rest are absent is not known. For V, J and clone size, that table is used; D and trimming come from the DNA. In all, the sample holds about 390,000 clones, and more than 70% of those were seen once. The ten biggest clones cover about 2.5% of the sample.

This clonotype was obtained from a woman aged 60 to 75 with COVID-19, enrolled during active disease. The chain uses TRBV7-9 and TRBJ1-1, with TRBD1 perhaps the D gene, on 6 matching bases. The sample taken for sequencing was peripheral blood. The CDR3 here reads CASSPSGGLTEAFF. The sequenced DNA is TGTGCCAGCAGCCCATCGGGGGGGCTCACTGAAGCTTTCTTT.